Reported below is one T cell receptor beta chain. The source of the sample is a study of blood T cell repertoires in COVID-19. Using immunoSEQ multiplex PCR, the repertoire was profiled, and TCRdb retains in-frame clones only, with some absent. The data show under 250,000 clones, around four fifths seen once. This TCR came from a young man who had recovered from COVID-19. The sequencing sample was made of peripheral blood.

The CDR3 bases are TGTGCCAGCAAAGAAAGACAGGGGACCTCCTACGAGCAGTACTTC. This gives the protein CASKERQGTSYEQYF. The rearrangement links TRBV6-5 to TRBJ2-7; TRBD1 matches at 8 bases. The CDR3 covers 15 residues. The V gene's germline CDR1 is MNHEY and CDR2 SVGAGI. Losses at the gene ends were 7 bases for V and 0 bases for J; bases not matched to a gene: 8.